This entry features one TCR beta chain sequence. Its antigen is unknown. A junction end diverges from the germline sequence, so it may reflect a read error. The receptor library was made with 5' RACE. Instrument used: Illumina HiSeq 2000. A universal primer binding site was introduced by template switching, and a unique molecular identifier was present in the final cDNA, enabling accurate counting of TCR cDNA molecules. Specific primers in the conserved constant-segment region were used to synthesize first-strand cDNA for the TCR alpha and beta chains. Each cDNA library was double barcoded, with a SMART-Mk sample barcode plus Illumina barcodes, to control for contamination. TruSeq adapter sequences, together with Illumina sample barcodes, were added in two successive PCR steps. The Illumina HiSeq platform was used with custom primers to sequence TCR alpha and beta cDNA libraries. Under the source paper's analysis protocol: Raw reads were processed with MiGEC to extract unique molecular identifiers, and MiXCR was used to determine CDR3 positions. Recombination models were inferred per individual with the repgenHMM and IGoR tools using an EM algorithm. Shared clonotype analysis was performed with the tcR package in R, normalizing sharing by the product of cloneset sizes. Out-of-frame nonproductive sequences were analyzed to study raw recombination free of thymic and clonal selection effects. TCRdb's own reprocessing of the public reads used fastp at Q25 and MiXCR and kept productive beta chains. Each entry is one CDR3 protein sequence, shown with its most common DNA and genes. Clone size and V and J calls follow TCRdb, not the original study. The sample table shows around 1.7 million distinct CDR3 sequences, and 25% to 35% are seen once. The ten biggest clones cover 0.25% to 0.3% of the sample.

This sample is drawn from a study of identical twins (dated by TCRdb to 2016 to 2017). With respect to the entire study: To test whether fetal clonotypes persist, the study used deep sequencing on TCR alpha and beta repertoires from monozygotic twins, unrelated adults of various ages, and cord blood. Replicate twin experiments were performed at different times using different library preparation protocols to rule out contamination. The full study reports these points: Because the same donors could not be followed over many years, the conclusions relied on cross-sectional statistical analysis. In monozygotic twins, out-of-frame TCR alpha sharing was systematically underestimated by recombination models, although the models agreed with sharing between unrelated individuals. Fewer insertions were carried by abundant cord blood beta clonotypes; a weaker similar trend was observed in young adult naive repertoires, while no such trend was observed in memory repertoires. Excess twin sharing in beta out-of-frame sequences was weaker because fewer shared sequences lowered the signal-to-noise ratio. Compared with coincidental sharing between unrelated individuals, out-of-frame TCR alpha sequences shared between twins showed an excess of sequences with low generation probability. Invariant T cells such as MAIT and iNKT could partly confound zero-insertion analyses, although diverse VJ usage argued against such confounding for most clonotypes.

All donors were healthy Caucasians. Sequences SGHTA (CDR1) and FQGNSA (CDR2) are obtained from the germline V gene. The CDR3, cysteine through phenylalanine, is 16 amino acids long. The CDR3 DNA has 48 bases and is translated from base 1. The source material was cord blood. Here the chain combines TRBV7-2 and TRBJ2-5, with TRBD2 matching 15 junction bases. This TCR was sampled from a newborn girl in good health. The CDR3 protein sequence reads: CAGSLGLAGGQETQYF. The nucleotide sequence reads TGTGCCGGCAGCTTAGGACTAGCGGGGGGGCAAGAGACCCAGTACTTC.